The next 5 T cell receptor beta chains were all read from a single sample in a study of control samples from healthy donors and cancer patients. Using immunoSEQ multiplex PCR, the repertoire was profiled, and TCRdb retains in-frame clones only, with some absent. The table includes about 75,000 clones, around 94% detected once. The sequencing input was blood. Receptors originate from a woman aged 40 to 55 in good health.

This clone appeared a single time. J is TRBJ1-5 and V is TRBV21-1. TRBV21-1 is a pseudogene. The CDR3 extends over 19 amino acids. For the CDR3, the DNA is TGTGCCAGCAGCAAAGCGCGGGGGGGGCCAATACACTTCAATCAGCCCCAGCATTTT. Translated: CASSKARGGPIHFNQPQHF.

The V gene is TRBV6-5, the J gene TRBJ2-1; TRBD1 matches at 7 bases. Germline CDR1 reads MNHEY; CDR2 reads SVGAGI. The CDR3 loop spans 13 amino acids. Trimming at V came to 6 bases and at J to 11 bases, leaving 10 bases not matched to a gene. CDR3 nucleotides: TGTGCCAGCAGCCCAACAGGGGTTGATAAGCAGTTCTTC. Its translation is CASSPTGVDKQFF.

The chain carries TRBV6-2 or TRBV6-3 and TRBJ1-1; D remains unclear. Germline V gives CDR1 MNHEY, CDR2 SVGEGT. Between the trimmed V and J ends, which lost 6 bases and 1 base, there was a span of 6 bases. The length of the CDR3 is 12 residues. DNA of the CDR3: TGTGCCAGCAGGTACGCGAACACTGAAGCTTTCTTT. This encodes CASRYANTEAFF.

This chain connects TRBV7-2 to TRBJ2-7; 7 nucleotides line up with TRBD1. V shed 5 bases and J 3 bases; nucleotides not matched to a gene: 7. The CDR3 has 14 amino acids. From germline, CDR1 is SGHTA and CDR2 FQGNSA. The CDR3 here is CASSVPDRLYEQYF. The DNA of the CDR3 is TGTGCCAGCAGCGTACCGGACAGGCTCTACGAGCAGTACTTC.

The chain has TRBV5-1 and TRBJ2-7; no clear D gene. The CDR3 sequence is 14 residues long. Trimming removed 6 bases from V and 1 base from J, with 14 bases in between. Germline assignment: CDR1 SGHRS and CDR2 YFSETQ. CDR3 amino acids: CASKPGPASYEQYF. Here the CDR3 DNA reads TGCGCCAGCAAACCCGGGCCAGCTTCCTACGAGCAGTACTTC.